This entry features one T cell receptor (beta chain) sequence. Assay: immunoSEQ multiplex PCR; the TCRdb copy retains only in-frame clones and omits some. This table holds about 25,000 clones, about 82% found once. The data are from a study of OX40 agonist ivuxolimab in advanced cancers. Study at large: Mean age approximately 61 years, range about 20 to 79; approximately 83% male.

From germline, CDR1 is SGHTA and CDR2 FQGTGA. The CDR3 sequence is 13 residues long. V gave up 5 bases and J gave up 3 bases, with 10 bases separating them. Sequencing was performed on CD4+ or CD8+ T cells sorted from blood, taken in a trial of the OX40 agonist ivuxolimab. The V call is TRBV7-3, the J call TRBJ1-1; D is undetermined. The origin of this receptor is an adult with an advanced solid tumor such as melanoma, head and neck, liver or kidney cancer. The CDR3 sequence: CASSPGGDTEAFF. The DNA for the CDR3 is TGTGCCAGCAGCCCAGGCGGGGACACTGAAGCTTTCTTT.